The 6 T cell receptor beta chains reported below all come from one sample, sequenced in a study of T cells in localized non-small cell lung cancer. Sequencing was performed with immunoSEQ multiplex PCR; in TCRdb, only in-frame clones are kept and a portion is missing. The repertoire holds some 53,000 clones, with 75% to 90% as singletons. This material consisted of peripheral blood, taken before any cancer treatment. Source of these receptors: a male donor aged 60 or older with stage III squamous cell lung carcinoma.

The chain employs TRBV7-9 and TRBJ1-1; D gene uncertain. V dropped 5 bases and J dropped 1 base, with 11 bases sitting between them. This CDR3 spans 14 amino acids. Germline lookup yields CDR1 SEHNR and CDR2 FQNEAQ (reference sequence). The CDR3 loop reads CASSDGLGNTEAFF. CDR3 DNA sequence: TGTGCCAGCAGCGACGGGCTGGGGAACACTGAAGCTTTCTTT.

The genes are TRBV28 and TRBJ1-2, with D unresolved. Looked up from germline, CDR1 is MDHEN and CDR2 is SYDVKM. The CDR3 totals 13 residues. Trimming cost V 7 bases and J 4 bases, with 13 bases left between them. The CDR3 DNA is TGTGCCAGCACCAGCCCAAGGGCCTATGGCTACACCTTC. Its protein is CASTSPRAYGYTF.

V and J are TRBV15 and TRBJ1-2, with D perhaps matching TRBD1 (5 bases). V gave up 0 bases and J gave up 3 bases, with 8 bases separating them. Germline V gene lookup returns CDR1 LNHNV and CDR2 YYDKDF (reference sequence). The CDR3 extends over 14 amino acids. The CDR3 DNA reads as TGTGCCACCAGCAGAGACCGAGGGGACTATGGCTACACCTTC. The encoded protein is CATSRDRGDYGYTF.

The chain links TRBV5-1 to TRBJ2-1; 11 bases match TRBD2. This CDR3 comprises 14 residues. V lost 7 bases, J lost 5 bases, and 5 bases stayed unmatched. Germline assignment: CDR1 SGHRS and CDR2 YFSETQ. The CDR3 reads CASVLAGGDNEQFF. CDR3 DNA: TGCGCCAGCGTTCTAGCGGGAGGCGACAATGAGCAGTTCTTC.

This clone was detected once. This chain links TRBV11-3 with TRBJ2-3; perhaps TRBD2 as D (6 bases). The CDR3 is made up of 14 amino acids. V lost 5 bases, J lost 2 bases, and 11 bases lay in between. Germline values: CDR1 SGHNT, CDR2 YENEEA. CDR3 residues: CASSTTGDTDTQYF. CDR3 coding DNA: TGTGCCAGCAGCACCACGGGGGACACAGATACGCAGTATTTT.

The rearrangement joins TRBV4-2 to TRBJ2-2; D is undetermined. Between the trimmed V and J ends, which lost 1 base and 6 bases, there was a span of 3 bases. The CDR3 is 12 residues long. Germline lookup yields CDR1 LGHNA and CDR2 YNFKEQ. DNA of the CDR3: TGTGCCAGCAGCCAAGTTTCCGGGGAGCTGTTTTTT. Residues: CASSQVSGELFF.